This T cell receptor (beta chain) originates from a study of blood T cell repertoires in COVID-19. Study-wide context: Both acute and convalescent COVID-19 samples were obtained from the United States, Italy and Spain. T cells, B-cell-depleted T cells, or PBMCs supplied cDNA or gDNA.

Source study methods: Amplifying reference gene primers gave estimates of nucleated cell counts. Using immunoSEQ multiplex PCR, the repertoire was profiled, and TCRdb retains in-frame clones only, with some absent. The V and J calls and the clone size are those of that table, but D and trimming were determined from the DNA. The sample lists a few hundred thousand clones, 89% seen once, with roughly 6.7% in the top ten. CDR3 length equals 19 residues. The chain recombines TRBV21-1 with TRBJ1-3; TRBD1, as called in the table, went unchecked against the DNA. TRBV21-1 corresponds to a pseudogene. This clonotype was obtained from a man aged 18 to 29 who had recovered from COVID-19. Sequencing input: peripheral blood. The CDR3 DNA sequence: TGTGCCAGCAGCAATCGTTTGGACAGGGGGAATTTTACTGGAAACACCATATATTTT. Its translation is CASSNRLDRGNFTGNTIYF.